These 9 T cell receptor beta chains were all obtained from the same sample, sequenced in a study of T cells in Graves' hyperthyroidism and ophthalmopathy. RNA transcripts were the template for amplifying TCR beta CDR3 regions. During a first-round RT-PCR of the TCR CDR3, the HTBI primer set was used. One entry per CDR3 protein results from TCRdb running MiXCR on the multiplex PCR reads. In the table there are about 47,000 distinct CDR3 sequences, 54% of which are singletons. The sample consisted of peripheral blood or thyroid tissue (not recorded which). The origin of the receptors is a man aged 18 to 29 with Graves' hyperthyroidism.

Of note for this clonotype: The conserved closing phenylalanine or tryptophan is absent in this CDR3, likely reflecting a read error. The DNA is left out, because the CDR3 cannot be placed on it with certainty; the CDR3 is given as TCRdb lists it. The chain joins TRBV2 to TRBJ1-5; the table assigns TRBD1, which was not confirmed against the DNA. The V gene's germline CDR1 is SNHLY and CDR2 FYNNEI. Both ends counted, the CDR3 spans 15 residues. The CDR3 sequence is CASGGGGYSNQPQHS.

The sample holds many counts of this clonotype. This chain joins TRBV5-1 and TRBJ2-2, with 11 bases that match TRBD1. V dropped 3 bases and J dropped 6; count of bases not matched to a gene: 7. Germline CDR1 is SGHRS and CDR2 is YFSETQ. The CDR3 has 16 residues. The CDR3 here is CASSSPGQGDSGELFF. DNA of the CDR3: TGCGCCAGCAGCTCTCCGGGACAGGGGGACTCCGGGGAGCTGTTTTTT.

The chain has TRBV7-9 and TRBJ1-6; D perhaps matches TRBD1 (5 bases). V dropped 3 bases and J dropped 10 bases, with 13 bases sitting between them. Looked up from germline, CDR1 is SEHNR and CDR2 is FQNEAQ (reference sequence). The CDR3 length is 14 residues. The CDR3 bases are TGTGCCAGCAGCTTGGCAGGGTCCGTCTCACCCCTCCACTTT. Translated: CASSLAGSVSPLHF.

This clonotype was recorded at least ten times. J is TRBJ2-3 and V is TRBV7-6, with a tentative D call TRBD1 (6 bases). This CDR3 has 15 residues. Per the germline V gene, CDR1 is SGHVS and CDR2 is FNYEAQ. V lost 2 bases and J 4 bases, leaving 13 bases between the germline ends. CDR3 bases: TGTGCCAGCAGCTTAAGACCCCACAGGGCAGATACGCAGTATTTT. Protein product: CASSLRPHRADTQYF.

The V call is TRBV29-1, the J call TRBJ1-6, with D possibly being TRBD1 (5 bases). Trimming took 5 bases from V and 9 from J, leaving 23 bases between them. The CDR3 sequence is 16 residues long. The V gene's germline CDR1 is SQVTM and CDR2 ANQGSEA. DNA for the CDR3: TGCAGCGTTAAGGTCCCGGGCCAGGGTGATGGTTCACCCCTCCACTTT. Amino acid sequence: CSVKVPGQGDGSPLHF.

This chain connects TRBV29-1 to TRBJ1-4; D is ambiguous. Germline V gene sequence: CDR1 SQVTM, CDR2 ANQGSEA. The CDR3 is made up of 13 amino acids. V was clipped by 4 bases and J by 3 bases, with 9 bases between them. CDR3 region: CSVGGSPNEKLFF. The CDR3 region has the DNA TGCAGCGTTGGAGGCAGTCCTAATGAAAAACTGTTTTTT.

As concerns this clonotype: Mismatch with germline at one junction end may stem from a read error. CDR3 sequence: CASGYSINRVGGYTF. CDR3 nucleotide sequence: TGTGCCAGCGGTTACAGTATCAACAGGGTCGGTGGCTACACCTTC. V gene TRBV6-5 combines with J gene TRBJ1-2; TRBD1 might be the D (6 bases). CDR3 size: 15 residues. Per germline, CDR1 MNHEY and CDR2 SVGAGI.

This clonotype occurred a few times. The CDR3 sequence: CSARVMEGLETQYF. The CDR3 DNA reads TGCAGTGCTAGAGTGATGGAGGGATTGGAGACCCAGTACTTC. The chain carries TRBV20-1 and TRBJ2-5; weak D call: TRBD2 (6 bases). The CDR3 has 14 residues. Germline V CDR1 and CDR2: DFQATT, SNEGSKA (reference sequence). Deletions cut 1 base from V and 5 bases from J, with 14 bases between.

This clonotype was recorded a few times. The V and J genes are TRBV7-6 and TRBJ1-2, with D possibly being TRBD1 (5 bases). The CDR3 length is 14 residues. V was shortened by 1 base and J by 8 bases, with 14 bases between the two germline ends. Germline CDR1 SGHVS, CDR2 FNYEAQ. In DNA form, the CDR3 reads TGTGCCAGCAGCTTAGATGGGACGTCCCGAGGCTACACCTTC. Amino acid sequence: CASSLDGTSRGYTF. The full variable domain, in which reference TRBV7-6 and TRBJ1-2 provide the parts outside the CDR3, is GAGVSQSPRYKVTKRGQDVALRCDPISGHVSLYWYRQALGQGPEFLTYFNYEAQQDKSGLPNDRFSAERPEGSISTLTIQRTEQRDSAMYRCASSLDGTSRGYTFGSGTRLTVV.